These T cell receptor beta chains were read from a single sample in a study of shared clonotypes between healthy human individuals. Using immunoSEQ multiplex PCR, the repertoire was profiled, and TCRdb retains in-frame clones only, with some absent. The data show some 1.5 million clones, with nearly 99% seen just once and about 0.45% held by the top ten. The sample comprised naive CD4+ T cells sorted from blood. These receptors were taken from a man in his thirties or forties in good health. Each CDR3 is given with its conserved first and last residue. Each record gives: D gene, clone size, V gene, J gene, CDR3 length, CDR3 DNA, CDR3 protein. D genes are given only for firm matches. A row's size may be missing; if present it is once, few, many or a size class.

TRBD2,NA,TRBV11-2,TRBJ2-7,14,TGTGCCAGCAGCCCAGCGGGAGACACGCACGAGCAGTACTTC,CASSPAGDTHEQYF
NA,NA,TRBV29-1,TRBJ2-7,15,TGCAGCGTTGAAGATCTTGCGGGTGGGGGCTACGAGCAGTACTTC,CSVEDLAGGGYEQYF
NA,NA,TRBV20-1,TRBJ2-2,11,TGCAGTGCGGCAGGCACCGGGGAGCTGTTTTTT,CSAAGTGELFF
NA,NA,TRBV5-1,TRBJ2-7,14,TGCGCCAGCAGCTTGGGACGGAGCTCCTACGAGCAGTACTTC,CASSLGRSSYEQYF
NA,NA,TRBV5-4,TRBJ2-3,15,TGTGCCAGCAGCTTGGAAGGGGGGTTTACAGATACGCAGTATTTT,CASSLEGGFTDTQYF
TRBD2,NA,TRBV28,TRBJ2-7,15,TGTGCCAGCAGCTCTGGTGAGGGACTATACTACGAGCAGTACTTC,CASSSGEGLYYEQYF
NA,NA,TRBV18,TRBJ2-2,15,TGTGCCAGCTCACCAACTAACAGGAACACCGGGGAGCTGTTTTTT,CASSPTNRNTGELFF
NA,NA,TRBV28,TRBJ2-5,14,TGTGCCAGCAGTTTAGTCCCGGCGCAAGAGACCCAGTACTTC,CASSLVPAQETQYF
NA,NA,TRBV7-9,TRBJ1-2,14,TGTGCCAGCAGCTTAGGTGTCCCCGGCTATGGCTACACCTTC,CASSLGVPGYGYTF
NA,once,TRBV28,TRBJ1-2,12,TGTGCCAGCAGCTCAGGACAGTATGGCTACACCTTC,CASSSGQYGYTF
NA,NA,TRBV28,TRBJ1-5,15,TGTGCCAGCAGTCCCCACGAAGGAGGCAATCAGCCCCAGCATTTT,CASSPHEGGNQPQHF
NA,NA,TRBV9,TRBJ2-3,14,TGTGCCAGCAGCGACCGGGACGGGCGACATACGCAGTATTTT,CASSDRDGRHTQYF
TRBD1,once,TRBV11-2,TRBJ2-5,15,TGTGCCAGCAGCTCCACAGGGGTGACACAAGAGACCCAGTACTTC,CASSSTGVTQETQYF
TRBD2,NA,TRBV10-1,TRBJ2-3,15,TGCGCCAGCAGTCTAGCGGGAGGTTTCGGAGATACGCAGTATTTT,CASSLAGGFGDTQYF
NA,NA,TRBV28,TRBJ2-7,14,TGTGCCAGCAGTTTAATCGGCCGCTGGCACGAGCAGTACTTC,CASSLIGRWHEQYF
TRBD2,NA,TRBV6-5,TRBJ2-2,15,TGTGCCAGCAGTCTAGCGGGCTCGAACACCGGGGAGCTGTTTTTT,CASSLAGSNTGELFF
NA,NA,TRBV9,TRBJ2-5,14,TGTGCCAGCAGCGTCCTTGGCACTGAAGAGACCCAGTACTTC,CASSVLGTEETQYF
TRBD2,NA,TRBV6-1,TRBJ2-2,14,TGTGCCACCAGAATAGCGGGAAGGACCGGGGAGCTGTTTTTT,CATRIAGRTGELFF
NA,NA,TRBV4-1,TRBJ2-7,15,TGCGCCAGCAGCCACCCTCAGGGGACTGGAGGCGAGCAGTACTTC,CASSHPQGTGGEQYF
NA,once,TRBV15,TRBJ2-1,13,TGTGCCACCAGCAGACGACAATTGGGTGAGCAGTTCTTC,CATSRRQLGEQFF
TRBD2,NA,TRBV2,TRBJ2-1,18,TGTGCCAGCGGAGGCGGACTAGCGGGAGGGGCCGCTTACAATGAGCAGTTCTTC,CASGGGLAGGAAYNEQFF
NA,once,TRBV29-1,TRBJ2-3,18,TGCAGCGTTCCCTCGGCGGCGGGAATAAGAACGAGCACAGATACGCAGTATTTT,CSVPSAAGIRTSTDTQYF